Listed here is a single T cell receptor (beta chain). The CDR3 is made up of 15 amino acids. Looked up from germline, CDR1 is SGHRS and CDR2 is YFSETQ. Trimming pared 6 bases from V and 10 bases from J, leaving 20 bases between. This sample is part of a study of blood T cell repertoires in COVID-19. Across the whole study: Spain, Italy and the United States supplied samples that represented acute and convalescent COVID-19. T cells, B-cell-depleted T cells, or PBMCs supplied cDNA or gDNA.

Methods used by the authors: The assay estimated nucleated cells by amplifying reference gene primers. Produced via immunoSEQ multiplex PCR; TCRdb's table is partial and in-frame only. That table furnishes V, J and clone size, whereas the DNA furnished D and trimming. Of approximately 190,000 clones in the sample, about 90% were seen once. The genes are TRBV5-1 and TRBJ1-6; a weak D match, TRBD1 (6 bases). Sequencing was carried out using peripheral blood. The sequence was collected from a man aged 60 to 69 with active or convalescent COVID-19. CDR3: CASTPGGRGDSPLHF. The CDR3 region has the DNA TGCGCCAGCACCCCTGGGGGCAGAGGTGACTCACCCCTCCACTTT.